This T cell receptor beta chain is drawn from a study of T-cell memory formation after mild COVID-19. The overall study: TCR clusters largely stayed donor specific.

Overall study findings and caveats: There were some responding clones in pre-infection memory, which suggested that cross-reactive memory had joined. Later expanders leaned toward CD4+, whereas clones contracting from day 15 to 85 were balanced CD4/CD8.

TCRdb reanalysed the 5' RACE reads using MiXCR and keeps one entry per CDR3 protein. The data show 270,000 or so distinct CDR3 sequences, with 15% to 20% seen just once and 23% held by the top ten. There are a few counts of this clonotype. Its antigen remains unknown. The CDR3 contains 16 residues. Germline V gene data show CDR1 as LGHNA and CDR2 as YSLEER. V was pared by 1 base and J by 10 bases, with 12 bases of the junction left unmatched. Sequencing was done on a sample of PBMCs or a T cell subset sorted from them (not recorded which). The chain combines TRBV4-3 with TRBJ2-1, with TRBD2 identical over 8 bases. This clonotype was sampled from a young man who had mild COVID-19 (a few samples of this study predate the infection). Cell type and time point are not known. CDR3 DNA: TGCGCCAGCAGCCAAGTAGGTGCGGGGGGCCATCTCGAGCAGTTCTTC. It translates to CASSQVGAGGHLEQFF.